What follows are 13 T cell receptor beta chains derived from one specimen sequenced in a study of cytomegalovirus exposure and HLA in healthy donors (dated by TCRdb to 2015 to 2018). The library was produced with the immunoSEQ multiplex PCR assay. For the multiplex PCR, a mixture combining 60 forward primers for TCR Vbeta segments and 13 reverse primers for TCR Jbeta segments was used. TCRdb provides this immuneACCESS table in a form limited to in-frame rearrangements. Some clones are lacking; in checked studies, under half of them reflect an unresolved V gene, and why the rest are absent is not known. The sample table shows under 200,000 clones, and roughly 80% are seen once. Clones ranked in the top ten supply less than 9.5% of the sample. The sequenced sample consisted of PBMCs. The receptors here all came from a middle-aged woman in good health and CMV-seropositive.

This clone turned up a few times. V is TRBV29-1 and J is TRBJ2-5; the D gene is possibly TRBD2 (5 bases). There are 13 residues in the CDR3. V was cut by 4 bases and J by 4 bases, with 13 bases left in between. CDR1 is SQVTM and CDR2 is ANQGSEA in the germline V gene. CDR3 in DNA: TGCAGCGTTGGCCGGGTTCGGGGAGAGACCCAGTACTTC. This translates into CSVGRVRGETQYF.

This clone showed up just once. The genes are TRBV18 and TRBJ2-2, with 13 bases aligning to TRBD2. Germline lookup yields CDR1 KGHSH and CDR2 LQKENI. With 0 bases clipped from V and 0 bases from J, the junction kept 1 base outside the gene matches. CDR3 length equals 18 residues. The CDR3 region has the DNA TGTGCCAGCTCACCACCGGGACTAGCGGGAACGAACACCGGGGAGCTGTTTTTT. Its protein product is CASSPPGLAGTNTGELFF.

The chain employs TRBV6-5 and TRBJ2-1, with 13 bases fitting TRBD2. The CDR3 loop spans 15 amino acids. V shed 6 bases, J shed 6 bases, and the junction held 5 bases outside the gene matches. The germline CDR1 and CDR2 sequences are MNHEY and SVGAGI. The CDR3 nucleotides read TGTGCCAGCAGCCGGGGACTAGCGGGGTTCAATGAGCAGTTCTTC. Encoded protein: CASSRGLAGFNEQFF.

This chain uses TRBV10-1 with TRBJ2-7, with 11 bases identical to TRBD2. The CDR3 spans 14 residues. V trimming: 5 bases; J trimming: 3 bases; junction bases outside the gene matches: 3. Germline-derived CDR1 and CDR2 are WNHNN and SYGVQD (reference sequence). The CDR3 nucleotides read TGCGCCAGCAGTCCGGGACTAGCGGTCTACGAGCAGTACTTC. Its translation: CASSPGLAVYEQYF.

This CDR3 reads CASSLDGRASYNEQFF. DNA of the CDR3: TGCGCCAGCAGCTTGGACGGGAGGGCTTCCTACAATGAGCAGTTCTTC. The rearrangement uses TRBV5-1 and TRBJ2-1, with 8 nucleotides matching TRBD2. Germline CDR1 SGHRS, CDR2 YFSETQ. After removal of 0 bases from V and 1 base from J, the junction contained 3 bases not matched to a gene. This CDR3 region has 16 residues.

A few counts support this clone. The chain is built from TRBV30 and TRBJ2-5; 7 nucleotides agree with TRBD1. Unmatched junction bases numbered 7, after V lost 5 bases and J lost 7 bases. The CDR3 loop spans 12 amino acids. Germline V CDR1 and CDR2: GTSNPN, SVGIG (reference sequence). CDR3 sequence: CAWATGPATQYF. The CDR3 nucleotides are TGTGCCTGGGCGACAGGGCCCGCGACCCAGTACTTC.

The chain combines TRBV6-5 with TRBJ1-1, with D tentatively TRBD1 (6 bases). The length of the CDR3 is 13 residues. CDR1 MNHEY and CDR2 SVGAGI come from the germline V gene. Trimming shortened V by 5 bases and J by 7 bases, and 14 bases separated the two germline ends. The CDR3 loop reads CASSNRGGVEAFF. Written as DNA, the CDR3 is TGTGCCAGCAGTAACAGAGGGGGTGTTGAAGCTTTCTTT.

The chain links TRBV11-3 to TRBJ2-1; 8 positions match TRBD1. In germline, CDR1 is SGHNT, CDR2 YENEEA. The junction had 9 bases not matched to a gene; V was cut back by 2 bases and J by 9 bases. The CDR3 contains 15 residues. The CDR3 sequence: CASSLHGQGAVEQFF. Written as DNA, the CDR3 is TGTGCCAGCAGCTTACATGGTCAGGGGGCGGTTGAGCAGTTCTTC.

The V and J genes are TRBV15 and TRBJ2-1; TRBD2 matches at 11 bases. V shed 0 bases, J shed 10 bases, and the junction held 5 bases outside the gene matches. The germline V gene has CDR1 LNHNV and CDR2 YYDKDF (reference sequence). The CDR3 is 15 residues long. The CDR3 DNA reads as TGTGCCACCAGCAGAGAACTAGCGGGAGTCTGGGAGCAGTTCTTC. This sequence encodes CATSRELAGVWEQFF.

The CDR3 protein is CASSDLKAGGETQYF. The CDR3 DNA reads as TGTGCCAGCAGTGACCTCAAGGCAGGAGGAGAGACCCAGTACTTC. The chain has TRBV25-1 and TRBJ2-5; TRBD2 is a possible D gene (5 bases). This CDR3 is 15 amino acids long. V lost 3 bases, J lost 4 bases, and 15 bases lay in between. Germline V gives CDR1 MGHDK, CDR2 SYGVNS. Full variable domain (missing parts from reference TRBV25-1 and TRBJ2-5): EADIYQTPRYLVIGTGKKITLECSQTMGHDKMYWYQQDPGMELHLIHYSYGVNSTEKGDLSSESTVSRIRTEHFPLTLESARPSHTSQYLCASSDLKAGGETQYFGPGTRLLVL.

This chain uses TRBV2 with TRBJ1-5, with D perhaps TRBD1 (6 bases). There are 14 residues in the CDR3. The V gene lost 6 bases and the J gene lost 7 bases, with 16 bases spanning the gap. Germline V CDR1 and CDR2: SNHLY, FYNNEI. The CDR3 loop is CASSLRGMNQPQHF. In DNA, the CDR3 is TGTGCCAGCAGCCTCAGGGGTATGAACCAGCCCCAGCATTTT.

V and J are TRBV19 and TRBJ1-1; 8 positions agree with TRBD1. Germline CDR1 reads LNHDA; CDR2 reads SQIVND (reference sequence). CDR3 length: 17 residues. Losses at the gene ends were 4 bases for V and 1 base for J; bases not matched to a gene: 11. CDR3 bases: TGTGCCAGTAGTAACATCTTGCAGGGGGCAAGGAACACTGAAGCTTTCTTT. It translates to CASSNILQGARNTEAFF.

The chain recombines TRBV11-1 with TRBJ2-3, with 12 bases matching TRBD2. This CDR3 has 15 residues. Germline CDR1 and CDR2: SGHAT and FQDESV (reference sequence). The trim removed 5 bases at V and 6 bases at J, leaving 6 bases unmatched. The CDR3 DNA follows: TGTGCCAGCAGCCCTAGCGGGAGGGCCGGGGATACGCAGTATTTT. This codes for CASSPSGRAGDTQYF.